This TCR beta chain was sequenced for a study of blood T cell repertoires in COVID-19. Study-wide context: The United States, Italy and Spain were the sources of the acute and convalescent COVID-19 samples. PBMCs, B-cell-depleted T cells, or T cells provided the cDNA or gDNA that made up the material.

In the authors' workflow: Using reference gene primer amplification, nucleated cell counts were estimated. Sequencing was performed with immunoSEQ multiplex PCR; in TCRdb, only in-frame clones are kept and a portion is missing. V and J calls plus clone size are reproduced from that table; the DNA served to infer D and trimming. The repertoire includes about 43,000 clones, 75% to 90% of them detected once, and 7.5% to 9.5% sits in the top ten. With 3 bases removed from V and 6 bases from J, the gap between germline ends came to 15 bases. The CDR3 is 14 amino acids. Germline-derived CDR1 and CDR2 are SGHNT and YYREEE (reference sequence).

The sequenced material came from peripheral blood. The gene calls are TRBV5-4 and TRBJ2-5, with D possibly being TRBD1 (6 bases). The TCR sequence derives from a man aged 55 to 69 with active COVID-19. The CDR3 loop reads CASSSSLGQQTQYF. The CDR3 DNA sequence: TGTGCCAGCAGCTCCTCGCTGGGACAACAGACCCAGTACTTC.